Below are 31 T cell receptor beta chains sequenced from a single sample in a study of T cells in Graves' hyperthyroidism and ophthalmopathy. Amplified regions were TCR beta CDR3 sequences from RNA transcripts. A first-round RT-PCR of the TCR CDR3 used the HTBI primer set. TCRdb re-derived calls from the multiplex PCR reads in MiXCR, one entry per CDR3 protein. The sample yields under 350,000 distinct CDR3 sequences, over 20% seen once. Sequences were obtained from blood. The source is a woman between 45 and 65 years old with Graves' hyperthyroidism.

The table lists this clonotype with a few counts. The rearrangement joins TRBV20-1 to TRBJ2-7; 10 bases are shared with TRBD1. V dropped 5 bases and J dropped 7; count of bases not matched to a gene: 11. This CDR3 has 14 residues. Germline values: CDR1 DFQATT, CDR2 SNEGSKA (reference sequence). This CDR3 reads CSAVPGTGAGEQYF. The CDR3, as DNA: TGCAGTGCTGTTCCCGGGACAGGGGCAGGGGAGCAGTACTTC.

The genes are TRBV20-1 and TRBJ1-4; 9 bases fit TRBD1. With 2 bases clipped from V and 8 bases from J, the junction kept 3 bases outside the gene matches. The CDR3 is 13 amino acids. Germline loops: CDR1 DFQATT, CDR2 SNEGSKA (reference sequence). The CDR3 spells CSARWGQGEKLFF. The CDR3 DNA reads as TGCAGTGCTAGATGGGGACAGGGCGAAAAACTGTTTTTT.

In its sample, this clonotype was seen a few times. This chain links TRBV7-6 with TRBJ1-5, with D hard to call. V was pared by 0 bases and J by 9 bases, with 12 bases between. Germline assignment: CDR1 SGHVS and CDR2 FNYEAQ. The CDR3 length is 14 residues. The CDR3 reads CASSLAEGAGPQHF. Written as DNA, the CDR3 is TGTGCCAGCAGCTTAGCAGAAGGTGCTGGGCCCCAGCATTTT. Complete variable domain (other parts from reference TRBV7-6 and TRBJ1-5): GAGVSQSPRYKVTKRGQDVALRCDPISGHVSLYWYRQALGQGPEFLTYFNYEAQQDKSGLPNDRFSAERPEGSISTLTIQRTEQRDSAMYRCASSLAEGAGPQHFGDGTRLSIL.

This clonotype showed up just a few times. A read error is likely, as this CDR3 ends without the conserved phenylalanine or tryptophan. The rearrangement links TRBV12-3 or TRBV12-4 to TRBJ2-5; possible D gene TRBD2, 6 bases. The CDR3 contains 17 residues. Between the trimmed V and J ends, which lost 7 bases and 0 bases, there was a span of 21 bases. DNA of the CDR3: TGTGCCAGCACGACACGGCGGCGGGGCGCCTACCAAGAGACCCAGTACTCC. This encodes CASTTRRRGAYQETQYS.

The V gene is TRBV28, the J gene TRBJ1-1; a weak D match, TRBD1 (6 bases). Germline values: CDR1 MDHEN, CDR2 SYDVKM. The germline V and J ends were trimmed by 1 base and 3 bases, with 21 bases remaining between them. CDR3 length: 18 amino acids. In DNA, the CDR3 is TGTGCCAGCAGTTTATCGGGACACGCTGGGGCCAAGGACACTGAAGCTTTCTTT. Its protein is CASSLSGHAGAKDTEAFF.

This clonotype was counted many times. V usage is TRBV7-3 and J usage is TRBJ2-3; no clear D. This CDR3 is 13 amino acids long. Germline V gives CDR1 SGHTA, CDR2 FQGTGA. Trimming took 5 bases from V and 4 from J, leaving 10 bases between them. CDR3 loop: CASSTGQADTQYF. The DNA for the CDR3 is TGTGCCAGCAGCACGGGCCAGGCAGATACGCAGTATTTT.

This clonotype was counted between two and nine times. The V call is TRBV5-1, the J call TRBJ2-1, with 9 bases matching TRBD2. This CDR3 has 15 amino acids. Germline values: CDR1 SGHRS, CDR2 YFSETQ. J lost 7 bases, V lost 4 bases, and 9 bases had no gene match. The CDR3 spells CASSLRQAGGNEQFF. CDR3 nucleotides: TGCGCCAGCAGCCTGCGGCAGGCGGGGGGGAATGAGCAGTTCTTC.

The sample holds a few counts of this clonotype. The CDR3 DNA reads as TGTGCCTGGAGTGCCGGGACAGTTAATGGCTACACCTTC. Translation: CAWSAGTVNGYTF. This sequence joins TRBV30 and TRBJ1-2; 7 positions match TRBD1. With V trimmed by 1 base and J by 6 bases, 5 bases remained unmatched. Germline V gene sequence: CDR1 GTSNPN, CDR2 SVGIG (reference sequence). This CDR3 is 13 amino acids long.

This clonotype has only a few counts. Given a much more abundant clone one base away, this may be a read error. The chain employs TRBV27 and TRBJ1-2; D unclear. The length of the CDR3 is 13 residues. Trimming took off 7 bases at V and 4 bases at J, with 13 bases between the two ends. Germline CDR1 reads MNHEY; CDR2 reads SMNVEV (reference sequence). As DNA, the CDR3 is TGTGCCAGCAATTCAAGGTCGGTCTATGGCTACACCTTC. Its translation: CASNSRSVYGYTF.

This clonotype was counted between two and nine times. J is TRBJ2-5 and V is TRBV19; D may match TRBD1 or TRBD2 (5 bases each). Germline lookup yields CDR1 LNHDA and CDR2 SQIVND (reference sequence). CDR3 length: 15 amino acids. Between the trimmed V and J ends, which lost 0 bases and 7 bases, there was a span of 15 bases. The CDR3 here is CASSIDNIERGTQYF. The CDR3 DNA follows: TGTGCCAGTAGTATAGATAACATCGAGAGGGGGACCCAGTACTTC.

This clonotype was picked up one time. This sequence joins TRBV13 and TRBJ1-5; TRBD1 matches 9 bases. This CDR3 comprises 16 residues. Losses at the gene ends were 6 bases for V and 5 bases for J; bases not matched to a gene: 11. CDR1 and CDR2 (germline): PRHDT, FYEKMQ (reference sequence). The CDR3 DNA reads as TGTGCCAGCAGGGACCTGTACAGGGGGCGCGATCAGCCCCAGCATTTT. Its protein is CASRDLYRGRDQPQHF.

This clonotype was picked up a small number of times. This rearrangement joins TRBV6-5 to TRBJ1-1; no reliable D call. CDR1 is MNHEY and CDR2 is SVGAGI in the germline V gene. The CDR3 length is 13 residues. The V gene lost 4 bases and the J gene lost 1 base, with 7 bases spanning the gap. The CDR3: CASSSSQNTEAFF. CDR3 coding DNA: TGTGCCAGCAGTTCCAGCCAGAACACTGAAGCTTTCTTT.

This clonotype was recorded at least ten times. V usage is TRBV20-1 and J usage is TRBJ2-2, with 14 bases lining up with TRBD2. The germline CDR1 and CDR2 sequences are DFQATT and SNEGSKA (reference sequence). J lost 5 bases, V lost 6 bases, and 5 bases had no gene match. This CDR3 has 15 amino acids. The DNA for the CDR3 is TGCAGTGCGTGGAGGACTAGCGGGAGGACCGGGGAGCTGTTTTTT. Amino acids: CSAWRTSGRTGELFF.

Concerning this clonotype itself: A much larger clonotype is one base distant, so this may be a read error. The chain recombines TRBV5-1 with TRBJ2-3; the match to TRBD2 covers 8 bases. CDR1 and CDR2 from the germline V gene are SGHRS and YFSETQ. This CDR3 is 14 amino acids long. In DNA, the CDR3 is TGCGCCAGCGGCTTGGGACTAGAAGCGGATACGCAGTATTTT. Translation: CASGLGLEADTQYF.

The V and J genes are TRBV3-1 and TRBJ2-2; no reliable D call. Germline V CDR1 and CDR2: LGHDT, YNNKEL (reference sequence). The CDR3 contains 16 residues. V lost 2 bases, J lost 0 bases, and 10 bases lay in between. For the CDR3, the DNA is TGTGCCAGCAGCCAAAGGCAGGCTACGAACACCGGGGAGCTGTTTTTT. Residues: CASSQRQATNTGELFF. Using reference TRBV3-1 and TRBJ2-2 for the parts outside the CDR3, the full variable domain is DTAVSQTPKYLVTQMGNDKSIKCEQNLGHDTMYWYKQDSKKFLKIMFSYNNKELIINETVPNRFSPKSPDKAHLNLHINSLELGDSAVYFCASSQRQATNTGELFFGEGSRLTVL.

The rearrangement links TRBV2 to TRBJ1-6, with a weak D call TRBD1 (6 bases). This CDR3 has 13 residues. Germline CDR1 SNHLY, CDR2 FYNNEI. V was clipped by 11 bases and J by 11 bases, with 19 bases between them. This CDR3 is CAGHSDAGAPLHF. Written as DNA, the CDR3 is TGTGCCGGACACTCGGATGCAGGGGCACCCCTCCACTTT. The full variable domain, its missing parts supplied by reference TRBV2 and TRBJ1-6, is EPEVTQTPSHQVTQMGQEVILRCVPISNHLYFYWYRQILGQKVEFLVSFYNNEISEKSEIFDDQFSVERPDGSNFTLKIRSTKLEDSAMYFCAGHSDAGAPLHFGNGTRLTVT.

This clonotype has a count of ten or more. The gene calls are TRBV6-1 and TRBJ2-4; D possibly corresponds to TRBD1 (6 bases). Germline-derived CDR1 and CDR2 are MNHNS and SASEGT. CDR3 length: 17 amino acids. Trimming stripped 5 bases from V and 0 bases from J, with 17 bases between. The CDR3 loop is CASSSQTGTLAKNIQYF. CDR3 bases: TGTGCCAGCAGTTCCCAGACAGGCACTTTAGCCAAAAACATTCAGTACTTC.

The table lists this clonotype with many counts. CDR3 nucleotide sequence: TGTGCCAGCAGGCACCCGGGGACCGGGGAGCTGTTTTTT. This translates into CASRHPGTGELFF. The chain combines TRBV6-1 with TRBJ2-2; D is possibly TRBD2 (5 bases). The ends were cut back, 6 bases at V and 5 bases at J, with 10 bases in the middle. Per the germline V gene, CDR1 is MNHNS and CDR2 is SASEGT. This CDR3 contains 13 residues.

This sequence joins TRBV5-1 and TRBJ1-1, with D perhaps matching TRBD1 (6 bases). The CDR3 consists of 13 residues. Germline values: CDR1 SGHRS, CDR2 YFSETQ. V was shortened by 5 bases and J by 10 bases, with 18 bases between the two germline ends. CDR3 region: CASRLDGGGGAFF. CDR3 sequence (DNA): TGCGCCAGCAGACTGGACGGGGGCGGGGGAGCTTTCTTT.

V usage is TRBV5-1 and J usage is TRBJ2-7; perhaps D is TRBD1 or TRBD2 (5 bases each). CDR1 SGHRS and CDR2 YFSETQ come from the germline V gene. The V end lost 4 bases, the J end lost 3 bases, and 11 bases lay between the germline ends. CDR3 length: 13 residues. The CDR3 DNA is TGCGCCAGCAGCCTCCGGGACCGCTACGAGCAGTACTTC. It yields the protein CASSLRDRYEQYF.

The rearrangement joins TRBV12-3 or TRBV12-4 to TRBJ2-1, with 8 bases that match TRBD2. J lost 7 bases, V lost 4 bases, and 12 bases had no gene match. The CDR3 consists of 16 residues. CDR3: CASSSPKGSGENEQFF. For the CDR3, the DNA is TGTGCCAGCAGTTCCCCCAAAGGTAGCGGGGAGAATGAGCAGTTCTTC.

The chain has TRBV19 and TRBJ2-1; TRBD1 matches 7 bases. With V trimmed by 5 bases and J by 1 base, 8 bases remained unmatched. Germline V gene sequence: CDR1 LNHDA, CDR2 SQIVND (reference sequence). There are 16 residues in the CDR3. The CDR3 here is CASSAGLTGSYNEQFF. The DNA of the CDR3 is TGTGCCAGTAGTGCTGGACTGACAGGGTCCTACAATGAGCAGTTCTTC. Drawing the rest from reference TRBV19 and TRBJ2-1, the complete variable domain is DGGITQSPKYLFRKEGQNVTLSCEQNLNHDAMYWYRQDPGQGLRLIYYSQIVNDFQKGDIAEGYSVSREKKESFPLTVTSAQKNPTAFYLCASSAGLTGSYNEQFFGPGTRLTVL.

This clonotype was recorded many times. For the CDR3, the DNA is TGTGCCAGCAGTTCAAGTGGCAATCAGCCCCAGCATTTT. The encoded protein is CASSSSGNQPQHF. The rearrangement joins TRBV6-1 to TRBJ1-5; D call uncertain. V gave up 5 bases and J gave up 2 bases, with 7 bases separating them. The CDR3 length is 13 residues. Germline CDR1 is MNHNS and CDR2 is SASEGT.

This clonotype was seen at least ten times. The genes are TRBV7-9 and TRBJ1-1; 11 nucleotides match TRBD1. Trimming cost V 5 bases and J 2 bases; bases outside gene matches: 10. CDR1 and CDR2 from the germline V gene are SEHNR and FQNEAQ (reference sequence). The CDR3 loop spans 17 amino acids. The CDR3 is CASSLGTGGPLNTEAFF. DNA for the CDR3: TGTGCCAGCAGCCTCGGGACAGGGGGTCCTCTAAACACTGAAGCTTTCTTT.

This sequence joins TRBV12-3 or TRBV12-4 and TRBJ1-2; tentatively, D is TRBD1 (5 bases). This CDR3 comprises 13 residues. Trimming stripped 5 bases from V and 8 bases from J, with 15 bases between. The CDR3 loop reads CASSPDTAMGYTF. CDR3 nucleotide sequence: TGTGCCAGCAGTCCGGACACAGCTATGGGCTACACCTTC.

The V and J genes are TRBV20-1 and TRBJ2-7; 10 bases line up with TRBD1. Trimming at V came to 2 bases and at J to 5 bases, leaving 6 bases not matched to a gene. This CDR3 has 14 amino acids. Per germline, CDR1 DFQATT and CDR2 SNEGSKA (reference sequence). This CDR3 is CSARSGDRGHEQYF. In nucleotides, the CDR3 is TGCAGTGCTAGATCCGGGGACAGGGGCCACGAGCAGTACTTC.

A remark on this clonotype: At one end, the junction sequence differs from germline, possibly due to a read error. The chain has TRBV12-3 or TRBV12-4 and TRBJ1-2; 9 bases map to TRBD1. This CDR3 has 13 amino acids. The chain's CDR3 is CASSLGQGYDYTF. The CDR3 DNA is TGTGCCAGCAGTTTGGGACAGGGATATGACTACACCTTC.

V is TRBV19 and J is TRBJ2-5; 9 nucleotides agree with TRBD2. The V segment lost 4 bases and the J segment 5 bases; nucleotides outside the gene matches: 11. The CDR3 is 16 residues long. Germline-derived CDR1 and CDR2 are LNHDA and SQIVND (reference sequence). The CDR3, as DNA: TGTGCCAGTAGTAATACCCCGGGACTAGCAGGGGAGACCCAGTACTTC. Translated, it gives CASSNTPGLAGETQYF.

About this clonotype: This clone may be a read error of a much larger clone one base away. The J gene is TRBJ1-5, the V gene TRBV6-2 or TRBV6-3; D is unresolved. The CDR3 has 13 residues. Trimming took 6 bases from V and 2 from J, leaving 8 bases between them. The germline CDR1 and CDR2 sequences are MNHEY and SVGEGT. CDR3 loop: CASRDYGNQPQHF. The CDR3 nucleotides read TGTGCCAGCAGGGATTATGGCAATCAGCCCCAGCATTTT.

This clonotype was counted ten times or more. The V call is TRBV7-9, the J call TRBJ2-5, with D unclear. CDR1 and CDR2 (germline): SEHNR, FQNEAQ (reference sequence). V gave up 5 bases and J gave up 5 bases, with 15 bases separating them. This CDR3 has 14 amino acids. The CDR3 DNA sequence: TGTGCCAGCAGCCCAGTTAGAGGCACGGAGACCCAGTACTTC. This encodes CASSPVRGTETQYF.

This clonotype was seen a handful of times. The chain couples TRBV19 to TRBJ2-1; the D is unclear. Germline CDR1 reads LNHDA; CDR2 reads SQIVND (reference sequence). Trimming took 4 bases from V and 5 from J, leaving 6 bases between them. The CDR3 spans 12 residues. CDR3 amino acids: CASSTHNNEQFF. In DNA form, the CDR3 reads TGTGCCAGTAGTACCCACAACAATGAGCAGTTCTTC.